This TCR beta chain was identified in a study of tumor-infiltrating lymphocytes in localized non-small cell lung cancer. About the research overall: The cohort mixed smokers and never-smokers, several histologies, and some post-neoadjuvant-chemotherapy samples.

Assay used: immunoSEQ multiplex PCR; TCRdb lists only in-frame clones, some missing. This sample has over 9,500 clones, with about 82% found just once. CDR1 and CDR2 (germline): GTSNPN, SVGIG (reference sequence). The CDR3 is made up of 11 amino acids. V dropped 6 bases and J dropped 8 bases, with 11 bases sitting between them. Regarding this clone: Its antigen is unknown.

Study-wide results and limits: Different pieces of the same tissue went to different assays, confounding technical variation with intratumor heterogeneity. Available tissue quantity limited TCR sequencing to a patient subset.

The chain employs TRBV30 and TRBJ1-3, with D unresolved. The sample consisted of uninvolved lung tissue not adjacent to the tumor. This TCR was sampled from a human donor with non-small cell lung cancer. The CDR3 coding sequence is TGTGCCTGTTCGAACGTCCACACCATATATTTT. Translating gives CACSNVHTIYF.